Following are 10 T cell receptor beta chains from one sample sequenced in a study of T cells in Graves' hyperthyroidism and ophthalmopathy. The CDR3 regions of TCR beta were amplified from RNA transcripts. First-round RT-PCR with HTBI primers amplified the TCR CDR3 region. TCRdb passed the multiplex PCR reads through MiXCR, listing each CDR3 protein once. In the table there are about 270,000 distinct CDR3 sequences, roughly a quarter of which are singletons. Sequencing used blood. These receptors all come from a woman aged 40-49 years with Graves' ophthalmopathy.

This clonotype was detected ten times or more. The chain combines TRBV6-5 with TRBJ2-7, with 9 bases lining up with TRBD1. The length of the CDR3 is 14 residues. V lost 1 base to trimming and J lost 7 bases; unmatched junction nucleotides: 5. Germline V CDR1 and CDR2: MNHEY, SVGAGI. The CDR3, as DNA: TGTGCCAGCAGTTACTTCGGACAGGGGCAAGAGCAGTACTTC. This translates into CASSYFGQGQEQYF.

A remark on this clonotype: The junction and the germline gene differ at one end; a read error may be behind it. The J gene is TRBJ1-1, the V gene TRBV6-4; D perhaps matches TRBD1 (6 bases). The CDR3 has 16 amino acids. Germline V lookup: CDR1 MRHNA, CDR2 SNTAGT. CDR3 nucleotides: TGTGCCAGCAGTCCAAGGACAGACAGATTGAACACTGAGGCTTTCTTT. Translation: CASSPRTDRLNTEAFF.

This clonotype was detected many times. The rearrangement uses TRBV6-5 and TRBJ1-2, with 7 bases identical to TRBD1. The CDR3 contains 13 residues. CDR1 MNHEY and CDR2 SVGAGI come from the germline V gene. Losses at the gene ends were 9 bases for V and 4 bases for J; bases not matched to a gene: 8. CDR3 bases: TGTGCCAGTATGGGACAGTCTGCCTATGGCTACACCTTC. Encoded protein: CASMGQSAYGYTF.

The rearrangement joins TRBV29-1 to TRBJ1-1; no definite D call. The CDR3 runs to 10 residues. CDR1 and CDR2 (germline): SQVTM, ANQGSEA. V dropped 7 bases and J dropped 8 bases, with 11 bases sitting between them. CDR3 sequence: CSASDREAFF. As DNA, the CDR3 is TGCAGCGCCTCGGACCGGGAAGCTTTCTTT.

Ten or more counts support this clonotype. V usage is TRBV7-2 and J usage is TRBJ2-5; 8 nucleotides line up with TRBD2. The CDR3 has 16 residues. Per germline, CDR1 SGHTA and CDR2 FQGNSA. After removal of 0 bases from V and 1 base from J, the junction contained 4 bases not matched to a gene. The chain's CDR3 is CASSLAILAGQETQYF. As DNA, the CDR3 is TGTGCCAGCAGCTTAGCGATCCTAGCGGGCCAAGAGACCCAGTACTTC.

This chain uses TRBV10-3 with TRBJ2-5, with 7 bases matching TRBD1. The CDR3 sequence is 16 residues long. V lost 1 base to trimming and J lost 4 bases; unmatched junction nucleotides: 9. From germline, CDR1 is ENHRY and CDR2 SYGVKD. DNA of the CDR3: TGTGCCATCAGTGAGTTCGACAGGGAAGGGAGAGAGACCCAGTACTTC. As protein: CAISEFDREGRETQYF.

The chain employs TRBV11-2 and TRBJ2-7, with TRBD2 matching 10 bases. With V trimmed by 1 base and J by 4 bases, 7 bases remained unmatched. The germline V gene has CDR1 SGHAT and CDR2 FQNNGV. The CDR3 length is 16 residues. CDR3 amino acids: CASSLGPAGGPYEQYF. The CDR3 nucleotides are TGTGCCAGCAGCTTAGGTCCAGCGGGAGGGCCTTACGAGCAGTACTTC.

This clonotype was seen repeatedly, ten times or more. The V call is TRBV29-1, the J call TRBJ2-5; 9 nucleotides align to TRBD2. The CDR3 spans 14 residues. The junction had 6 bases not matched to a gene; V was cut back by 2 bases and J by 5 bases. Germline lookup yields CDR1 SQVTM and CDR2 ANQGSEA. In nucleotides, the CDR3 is TGCAGCGTTGAATGGGCGGGAGGGCCGGAGACCCAGTACTTC. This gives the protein CSVEWAGGPETQYF.

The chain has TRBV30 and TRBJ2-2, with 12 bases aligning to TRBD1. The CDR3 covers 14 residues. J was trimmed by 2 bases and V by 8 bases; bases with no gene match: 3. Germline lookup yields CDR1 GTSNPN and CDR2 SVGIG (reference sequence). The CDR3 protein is CARDRGRNTGELFF. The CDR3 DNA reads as TGTGCCCGGGACAGGGGGCGCAACACCGGGGAGCTGTTTTTT.

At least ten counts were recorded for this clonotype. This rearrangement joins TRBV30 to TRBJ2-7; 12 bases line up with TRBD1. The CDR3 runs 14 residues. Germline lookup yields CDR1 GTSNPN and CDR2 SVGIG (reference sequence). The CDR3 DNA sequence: TGTGCTCTCAACCGGGACAGGGGGCTAAAGGAGCAGTACTTC. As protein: CALNRDRGLKEQYF.